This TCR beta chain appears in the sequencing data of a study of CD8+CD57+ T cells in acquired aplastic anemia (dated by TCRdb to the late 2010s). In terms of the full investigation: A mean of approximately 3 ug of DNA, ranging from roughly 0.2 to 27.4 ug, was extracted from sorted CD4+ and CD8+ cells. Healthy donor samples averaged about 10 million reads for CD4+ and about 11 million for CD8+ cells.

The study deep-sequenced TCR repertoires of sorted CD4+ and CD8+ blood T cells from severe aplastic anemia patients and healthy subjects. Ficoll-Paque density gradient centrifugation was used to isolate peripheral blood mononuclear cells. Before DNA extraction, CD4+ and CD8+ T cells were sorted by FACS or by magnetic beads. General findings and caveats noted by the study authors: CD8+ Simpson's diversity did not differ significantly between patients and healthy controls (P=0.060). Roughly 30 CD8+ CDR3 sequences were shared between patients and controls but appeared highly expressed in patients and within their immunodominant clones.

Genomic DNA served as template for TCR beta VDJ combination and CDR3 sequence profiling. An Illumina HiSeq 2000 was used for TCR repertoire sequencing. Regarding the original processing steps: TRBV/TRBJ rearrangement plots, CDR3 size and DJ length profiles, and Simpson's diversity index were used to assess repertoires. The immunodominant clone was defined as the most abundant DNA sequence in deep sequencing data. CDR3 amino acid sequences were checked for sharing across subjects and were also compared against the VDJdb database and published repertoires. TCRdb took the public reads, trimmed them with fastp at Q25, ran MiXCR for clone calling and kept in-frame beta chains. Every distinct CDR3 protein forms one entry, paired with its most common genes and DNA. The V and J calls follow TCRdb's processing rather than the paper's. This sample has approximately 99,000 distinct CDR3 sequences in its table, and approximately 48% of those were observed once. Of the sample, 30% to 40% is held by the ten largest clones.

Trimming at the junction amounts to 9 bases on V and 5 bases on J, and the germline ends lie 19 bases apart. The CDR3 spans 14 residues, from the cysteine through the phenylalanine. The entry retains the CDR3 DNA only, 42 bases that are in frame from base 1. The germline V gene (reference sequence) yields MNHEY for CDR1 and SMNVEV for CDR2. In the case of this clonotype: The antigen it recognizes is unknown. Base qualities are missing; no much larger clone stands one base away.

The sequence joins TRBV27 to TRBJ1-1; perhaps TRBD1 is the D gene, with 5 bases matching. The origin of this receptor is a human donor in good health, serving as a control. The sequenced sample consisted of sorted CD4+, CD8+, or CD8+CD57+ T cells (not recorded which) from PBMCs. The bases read TGTGCCAGTTCTCACACTAGCGGGGGTACTGAAGCTTTCTTT. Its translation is CASSHTSGGTEAFF.